This T cell receptor beta chain appears in the sequencing data of a study of tumor-infiltrating lymphocytes in primary liver carcinoma. Study summary: Stage T1-T3 N0M0 tumors spanned about 4.2 to 10 cm. Whole-study findings and limits: When set against blood, tumors had a significantly higher top-250-clone fraction (p = 0.039).

Unsorted whole blood yielded the blood RNA, and germline DNA was also extracted. Turning to this clonotype: Its antigen remains unknown. One end of the junction does not line up with germline, which may come from a read error.

The input was 450 to 500 ng total RNA; TCR beta cDNA was made from it with a constant-region primer. Three nested multiplex PCR rounds of slightly modified ARM-PCR generated TCR beta libraries. TCRdb independently ran MiXCR on the multiplex PCR reads; one entry per CDR3 protein. The sample has fewer than 250,000 distinct CDR3 sequences, roughly 61% seen once. Material for sequencing was peripheral blood. This receptor was taken from a woman aged 55 to 70 with primary liver carcinoma and hepatitis B virus infection.

This chain's CDR3 is CVSSWTDSPYEQYF. In DNA form, the CDR3 reads TGTGTCAGCAGCTGGACGGACAGTCCCTACGAGCAGTACTTC. This chain uses TRBV4-2 with TRBJ2-7; D is perhaps TRBD1 (6 bases). Germline V gene data show CDR1 as LGHNA and CDR2 as YNFKEQ. The CDR3 covers 14 residues.